This passage covers 9 T cell receptor beta chains from one sample sequenced in a study of shared clonotypes between healthy human individuals. Measured with immunoSEQ multiplex PCR; TCRdb has only the in-frame clones, and not every one. Found here are approximately 180,000 clones, roughly 91% of them singletons; the top ten hold 0.067%. Sequenced sample: naive CD4+ T cells sorted from blood. Described subset: CD45RA+ positively selected. All receptors derive from a woman in her twenties or thirties in good health.

This chain links TRBV4-2 with TRBJ2-5; 13 bases are shared with TRBD2. The DNA end lines up better with TRBJ2-7; the J call may be wrong. The CDR3 is made up of 14 amino acids. CDR1 is LGHNA, CDR2 YNFKEQ, per germline. Written as DNA, the CDR3 is TGTGCCAGCAGACTAGCGGGAGGGCTCTACGAGCAGTACTTC. This translates into CASRLAGGLYEQYF.

This sequence joins TRBV4-2 and TRBJ2-5; TRBD1 might be the D (6 bases). The J call is doubtful: the DNA matches TRBJ2-7 better. This CDR3 region has 13 residues. Germline assignment: CDR1 LGHNA and CDR2 YNFKEQ. CDR3 in DNA: TGTGCCAGCAGCCGAGGACAGTCCTACGAGCAGTACTTC. Protein product: CASSRGQSYEQYF.

In its sample, this clone was seen once. The chain has TRBV18 and TRBJ2-7; 7 bases agree with TRBD2. Germline lookup yields CDR1 KGHSH and CDR2 LQKENI. After removal of 8 bases from V and 5 bases from J, the junction contained 9 bases not matched to a gene. This CDR3 spans 13 amino acids. The CDR3 sequence is CASRAGSPDEQYF. The CDR3 DNA reads TGTGCCAGCAGAGCGGGATCCCCCGACGAGCAGTACTTC.

The chain has TRBV30 and TRBJ2-5, with TRBD2 matching 7 bases. The last part of the DNA fits TRBJ2-7 better; the J call may be wrong. The CDR3 consists of 14 residues. Germline CDR1 reads GTSNPN; CDR2 reads SVGIG (reference sequence). CDR3 sequence: CAWGGDYQRGEQYF. The DNA of the CDR3 is TGTGCCTGGGGCGGGGACTACCAACGTGGCGAGCAGTACTTC.

The chain uses TRBV29-1 and TRBJ1-1; TRBD1 aligns across 9 bases. V shed 7 bases, J shed 1 base, and the junction held 10 bases outside the gene matches. The CDR3 runs 15 residues. Germline V lookup: CDR1 SQVTM, CDR2 ANQGSEA. CDR3 in amino acids: CSAYRGPVPNTEAFF. CDR3 nucleotides: TGCAGCGCCTACAGGGGGCCCGTTCCGAACACTGAAGCTTTCTTT.

This chain joins TRBV27 and TRBJ1-5, with D perhaps matching TRBD1 (6 bases). Trimming left V 6 bases short and J 0 bases short, with 18 bases between. Per germline, CDR1 MNHEY and CDR2 SMNVEV (reference sequence). This CDR3 contains 17 residues. The CDR3: CASRRRVTGNSNQPQHF. The CDR3 DNA reads TGTGCCAGCAGAAGAAGAGTGACAGGAAATAGCAATCAGCCCCAGCATTTT.

There are a few counts of this clone. This CDR3 is missing its conserved last phenylalanine or tryptophan, likely due to a read error. The DNA is omitted, as the CDR3 cannot be located on it reliably, and the CDR3 follows TCRdb's listing. The chain couples TRBV20-1 to TRBJ2-7; the table calls TRBD2, which could not be checked here. From germline, CDR1 is DFQATT and CDR2 SNEGSKA (reference sequence). Ends included, the CDR3 has 11 residues. The CDR3 loop reads CSARGSGRAGI.

This clone was found once. The V gene is TRBV6-6, the J gene TRBJ1-2; 9 bases match TRBD1. Looked up from germline, CDR1 is MNHNY and CDR2 is SVGAGI (reference sequence). The junction had 8 bases not matched to a gene; V was cut back by 8 bases and J by 7 bases. The CDR3 is 13 residues long. Written as DNA, the CDR3 is TGTGCCAGCGCATTTACAGGGGGCCCTGGCTACACCTTC. Protein sequence: CASAFTGGPGYTF.

This clone came up once. The chain recombines TRBV9 with TRBJ2-7; D is tentatively TRBD1 or TRBD2 (5 bases each). Germline V gene data show CDR1 as SGDLS and CDR2 as YYNGEE. The CDR3 contains 15 residues. The ends were cut back, 0 bases at V and 7 bases at J, with 17 bases in the middle. The CDR3 DNA sequence: TGTGCCAGCAGCGTAGCTTCGGTTATCGAGGGGGAGCAGTACTTC. Its translation is CASSVASVIEGEQYF. Variable domain in full (rest from reference TRBV9 and TRBJ2-7): DSGVTQTPKHLITATGQRVTLRCSPRSGDLSVYWYQQSLDQGLQFLIQYYNGEERAKGNILERFSAQQFPDLHSELNLSSLELGDSALYFCASSVASVIEGEQYFGPGTRLTVT.